The clone carrying this T cell receptor beta chain was detected only a few times. Germline V lookup: CDR1 SGHNT, CDR2 YYREEE (reference sequence). The CDR3 loop spans 14 amino acids. V was pared by 4 bases and J by 2 bases, with 5 bases of the junction left unmatched. The data belong to a study of blood T cell repertoires in COVID-19. Data came from immunoSEQ multiplex PCR; TCRdb stores just in-frame clones and leaves some out. The sample has hundreds of thousands of clones, just over 85% seen once. The TCR was taken from a woman aged 25 to 45 with active or convalescent COVID-19. The chain couples TRBV5-4 to TRBJ1-2; 7 nucleotides agree with TRBD1. Material: peripheral blood. CDR3 amino acids: CASSIPGQNYGYTF. CDR3 bases: TGTGCCAGCAGCATACCGGGACAGAACTATGGCTACACCTTC. Together with reference TRBV5-4 and TRBJ1-2, the CDR3 gives the full variable domain: ETGVTQSPTHLIKTRGQQVTLRCSSQSGHNTVSWYQQALGQGPQFIFQYYREEENGRGNFPPRFSGLQFPNYSSELNVNALELDDSALYLCASSIPGQNYGYTFGSGTRLTVV.